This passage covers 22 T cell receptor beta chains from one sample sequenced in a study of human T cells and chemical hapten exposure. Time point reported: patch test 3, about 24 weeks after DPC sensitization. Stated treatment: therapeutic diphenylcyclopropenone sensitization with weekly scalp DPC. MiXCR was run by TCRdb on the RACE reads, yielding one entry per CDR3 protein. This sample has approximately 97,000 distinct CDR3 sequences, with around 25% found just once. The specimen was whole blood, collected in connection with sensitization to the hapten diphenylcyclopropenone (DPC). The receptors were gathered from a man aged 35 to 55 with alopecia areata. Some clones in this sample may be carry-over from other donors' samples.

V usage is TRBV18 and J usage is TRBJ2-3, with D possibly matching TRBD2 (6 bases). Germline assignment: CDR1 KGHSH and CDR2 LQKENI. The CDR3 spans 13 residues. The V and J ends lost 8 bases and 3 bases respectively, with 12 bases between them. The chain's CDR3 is CASRLVGTDTQYF. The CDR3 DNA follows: TGTGCCAGCCGACTAGTTGGTACAGATACGCAGTATTTT.

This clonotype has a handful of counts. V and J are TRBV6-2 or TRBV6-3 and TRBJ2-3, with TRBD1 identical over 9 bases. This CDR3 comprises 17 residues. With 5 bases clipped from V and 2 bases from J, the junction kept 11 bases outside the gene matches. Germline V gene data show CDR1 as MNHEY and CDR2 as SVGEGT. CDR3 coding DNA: TGTGCCAGCAGTCGGAAGCCGGGACAGGGATCCACAGATACGCAGTATTTT. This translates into CASSRKPGQGSTDTQYF.

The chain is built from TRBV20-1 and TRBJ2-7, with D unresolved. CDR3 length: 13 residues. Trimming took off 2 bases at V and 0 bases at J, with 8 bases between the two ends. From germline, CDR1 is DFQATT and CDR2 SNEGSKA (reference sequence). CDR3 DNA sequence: TGCAGTGCTAGACACGAGAGCTCCTACGAGCAGTACTTC. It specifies CSARHESSYEQYF.

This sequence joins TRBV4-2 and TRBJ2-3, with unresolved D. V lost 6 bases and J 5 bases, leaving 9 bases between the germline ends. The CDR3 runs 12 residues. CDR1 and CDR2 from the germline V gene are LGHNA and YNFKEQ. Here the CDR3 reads CASSDDLDTQYF. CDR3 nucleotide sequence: TGTGCCAGCAGTGACGACCTAGATACGCAGTATTTT.

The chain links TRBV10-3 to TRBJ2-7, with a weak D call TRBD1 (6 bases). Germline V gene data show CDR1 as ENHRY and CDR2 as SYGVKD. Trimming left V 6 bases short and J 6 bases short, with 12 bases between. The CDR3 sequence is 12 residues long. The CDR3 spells CAISPQGREQYF. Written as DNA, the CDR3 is TGTGCCATCAGCCCTCAGGGGCGCGAGCAGTACTTC.

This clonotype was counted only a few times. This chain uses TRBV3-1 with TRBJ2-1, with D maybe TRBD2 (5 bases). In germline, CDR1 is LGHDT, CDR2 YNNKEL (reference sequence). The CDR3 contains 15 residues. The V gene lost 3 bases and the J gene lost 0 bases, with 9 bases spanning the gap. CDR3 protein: CASSQDLSSYNEQFF. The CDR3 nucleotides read TGTGCCAGCAGCCAGGACTTGAGCTCCTACAATGAGCAGTTCTTC.

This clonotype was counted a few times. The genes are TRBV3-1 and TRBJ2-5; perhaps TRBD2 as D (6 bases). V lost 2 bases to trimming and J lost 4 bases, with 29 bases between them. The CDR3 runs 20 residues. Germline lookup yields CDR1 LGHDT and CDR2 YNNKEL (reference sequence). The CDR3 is CASSQPRLRDGGSVSETQYF. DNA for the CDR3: TGTGCCAGCAGCCAACCCCGTCTGAGGGACGGGGGTAGTGTGTCAGAGACCCAGTACTTC.

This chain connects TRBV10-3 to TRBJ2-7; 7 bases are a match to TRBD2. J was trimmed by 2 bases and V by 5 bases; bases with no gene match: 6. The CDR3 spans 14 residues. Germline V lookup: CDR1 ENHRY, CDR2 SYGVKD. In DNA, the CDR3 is TGTGCCATCAGTCTGTCCGGGACTACCTACGAGCAGTACTTC. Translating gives CAISLSGTTYEQYF.

The CDR3 here is CASSPGQISNQPQHF. Written as DNA, the CDR3 is TGCGCCAGCAGCCCCGGACAGATCAGCAATCAGCCCCAGCATTTT. The chain joins TRBV4-1 to TRBJ1-5, with a tentative D call TRBD1 (6 bases). This CDR3 contains 15 residues. Germline lookup yields CDR1 MGHRA and CDR2 YSYEKL. Trimming took 4 bases from V and 1 from J, leaving 11 bases between them.

The CDR3 spells CSARVPTDYAADTQYF. CDR3 bases: TGCAGTGCTAGAGTTCCGACAGATTACGCGGCAGATACGCAGTATTTT. This chain links TRBV20-1 with TRBJ2-3, with D possibly TRBD1 on 5 matching bases. With 1 base removed from V and 4 bases from J, the gap between germline ends came to 18 bases. Germline CDR1 reads DFQATT; CDR2 reads SNEGSKA (reference sequence). CDR3 length equals 16 residues.

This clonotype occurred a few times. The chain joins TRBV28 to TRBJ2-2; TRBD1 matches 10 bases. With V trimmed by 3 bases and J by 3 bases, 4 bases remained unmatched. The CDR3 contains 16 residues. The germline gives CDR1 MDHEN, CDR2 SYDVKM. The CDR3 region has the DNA TGTGCCAGCAGTTTTATCGGGACAGGGGACACCGGGGAGCTGTTTTTT. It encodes CASSFIGTGDTGELFF.

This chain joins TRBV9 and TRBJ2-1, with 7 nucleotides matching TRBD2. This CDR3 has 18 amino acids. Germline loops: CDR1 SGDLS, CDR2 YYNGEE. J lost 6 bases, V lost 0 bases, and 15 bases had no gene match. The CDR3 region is CASSVGPSGGRGFNEQFF. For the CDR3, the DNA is TGTGCCAGCAGCGTAGGGCCCTCGGGCGGGAGAGGTTTCAATGAGCAGTTCTTC.

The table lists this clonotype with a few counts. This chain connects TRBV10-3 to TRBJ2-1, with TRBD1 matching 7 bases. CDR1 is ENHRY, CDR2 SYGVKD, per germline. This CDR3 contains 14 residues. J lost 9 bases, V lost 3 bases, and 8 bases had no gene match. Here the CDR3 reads CAISETGARSEQFF. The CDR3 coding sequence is TGTGCCATCAGTGAAACAGGGGCGCGTAGTGAGCAGTTCTTC.

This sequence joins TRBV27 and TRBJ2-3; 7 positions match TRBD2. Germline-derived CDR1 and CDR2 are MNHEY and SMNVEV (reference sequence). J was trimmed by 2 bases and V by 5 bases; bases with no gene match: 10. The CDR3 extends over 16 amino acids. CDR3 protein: CASSPLGAGSTDTQYF. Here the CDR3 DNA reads TGTGCCAGCAGTCCCCTGGGAGCGGGATCCACAGATACGCAGTATTTT.

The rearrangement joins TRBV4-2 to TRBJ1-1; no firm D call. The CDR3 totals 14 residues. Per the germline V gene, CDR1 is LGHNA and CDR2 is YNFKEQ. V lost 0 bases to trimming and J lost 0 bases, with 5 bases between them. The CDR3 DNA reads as TGTGCCAGCAGCCAAGAAGATCTGAACACTGAAGCTTTCTTT. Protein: CASSQEDLNTEAFF.

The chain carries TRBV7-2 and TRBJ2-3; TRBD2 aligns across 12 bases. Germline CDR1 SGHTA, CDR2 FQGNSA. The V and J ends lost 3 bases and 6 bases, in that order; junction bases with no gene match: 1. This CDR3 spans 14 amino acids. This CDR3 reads CASSFGTSGDTQYF. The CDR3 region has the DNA TGTGCCAGCAGCTTCGGGACTAGCGGGGATACGCAGTATTTT.

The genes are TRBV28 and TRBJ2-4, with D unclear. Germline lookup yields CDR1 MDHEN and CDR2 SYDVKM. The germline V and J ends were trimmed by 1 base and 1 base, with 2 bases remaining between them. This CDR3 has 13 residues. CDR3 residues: CASSLFAKNIQYF. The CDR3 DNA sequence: TGTGCCAGCAGTTTATTTGCCAAAAACATTCAGTACTTC.

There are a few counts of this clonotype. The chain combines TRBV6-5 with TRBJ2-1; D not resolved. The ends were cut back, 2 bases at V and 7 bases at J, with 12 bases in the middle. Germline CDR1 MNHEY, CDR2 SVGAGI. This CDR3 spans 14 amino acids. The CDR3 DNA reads TGTGCCAGCAGTTACAATCCTAGTAGGAATGAGCAGTTCTTC. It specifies CASSYNPSRNEQFF.

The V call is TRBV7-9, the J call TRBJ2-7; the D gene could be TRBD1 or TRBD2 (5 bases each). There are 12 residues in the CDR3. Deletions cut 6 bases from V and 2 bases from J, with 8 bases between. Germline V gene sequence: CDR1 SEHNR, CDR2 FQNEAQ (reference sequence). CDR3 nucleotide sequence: TGTGCCAGCAGTGAGGGGCCCTACGAGCAGTACTTC. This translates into CASSEGPYEQYF.

For the CDR3, the DNA is TGTGCCAGCAGCTTGTTGGGGAAGCCCTCCTACGAGCAGTACTTC. Translation gives CASSLLGKPSYEQYF. The chain joins TRBV5-6 to TRBJ2-7; D not certain. The length of the CDR3 is 15 residues. Deletions cut 1 base from V and 0 bases from J, with 11 bases between. In germline, CDR1 is SGHDT, CDR2 YYEEEE.

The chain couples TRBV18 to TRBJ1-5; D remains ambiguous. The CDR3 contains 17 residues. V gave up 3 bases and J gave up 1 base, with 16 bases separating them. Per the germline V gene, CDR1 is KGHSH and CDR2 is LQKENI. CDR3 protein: CASSPERREFSNQPQHF. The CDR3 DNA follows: TGTGCCAGCTCACCCGAACGGAGGGAGTTCAGCAATCAGCCCCAGCATTTT.

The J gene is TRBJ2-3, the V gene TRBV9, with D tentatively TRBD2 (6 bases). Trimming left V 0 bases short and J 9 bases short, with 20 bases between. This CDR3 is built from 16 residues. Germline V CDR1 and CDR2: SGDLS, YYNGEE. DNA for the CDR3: TGTGCCAGCAGCGTAGAGGTGGGACTCGCTGGAGGGACGCAGTATTTT. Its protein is CASSVEVGLAGGTQYF.